These 2 T cell receptor beta chains came from one sample sequenced in a study of PD-1 blockade in classical Hodgkin lymphoma. Every single patient, without exception, relapsed after autologous stem cell transplantation, and brentuximab vedotin exposure varied. Data came from immunoSEQ multiplex PCR; TCRdb stores just in-frame clones and leaves some out. The sample comprises around 23,000 clones, about four fifths of which are singletons, and roughly a sixth rests with the top ten. Here the sequenced sample was peripheral blood mononuclear cells (PBMCs), taken before the second cycle of nivolumab. The receptors were sampled from a human donor with classical Hodgkin lymphoma.

This clone was detected once. This chain joins TRBV10-3 and TRBJ2-2; 8 bases match TRBD2. Germline CDR1 is ENHRY and CDR2 is SYGVKD. After removal of 6 bases from V and 1 base from J, the junction contained 13 bases not matched to a gene. This CDR3 region has 18 residues. The CDR3 spells CAIRRTRAGVQNTGELFF. Here the CDR3 DNA reads TGTGCCATCAGGAGAACTCGAGCGGGGGTCCAGAACACCGGGGAGCTGTTTTTT.

Here the CDR3 DNA reads TGTGCCAGTAGTATAGTTAACAGTCCCTACAATGAGCAGTTCTTC. Amino acid sequence: CASSIVNSPYNEQFF. V gene TRBV19 combines with J gene TRBJ2-1; no reliable D call. Germline V gene sequence: CDR1 LNHDA, CDR2 SQIVND (reference sequence). The V end was cut by 1 base, the J end by 2 bases, with 9 bases between. This CDR3 comprises 15 residues.